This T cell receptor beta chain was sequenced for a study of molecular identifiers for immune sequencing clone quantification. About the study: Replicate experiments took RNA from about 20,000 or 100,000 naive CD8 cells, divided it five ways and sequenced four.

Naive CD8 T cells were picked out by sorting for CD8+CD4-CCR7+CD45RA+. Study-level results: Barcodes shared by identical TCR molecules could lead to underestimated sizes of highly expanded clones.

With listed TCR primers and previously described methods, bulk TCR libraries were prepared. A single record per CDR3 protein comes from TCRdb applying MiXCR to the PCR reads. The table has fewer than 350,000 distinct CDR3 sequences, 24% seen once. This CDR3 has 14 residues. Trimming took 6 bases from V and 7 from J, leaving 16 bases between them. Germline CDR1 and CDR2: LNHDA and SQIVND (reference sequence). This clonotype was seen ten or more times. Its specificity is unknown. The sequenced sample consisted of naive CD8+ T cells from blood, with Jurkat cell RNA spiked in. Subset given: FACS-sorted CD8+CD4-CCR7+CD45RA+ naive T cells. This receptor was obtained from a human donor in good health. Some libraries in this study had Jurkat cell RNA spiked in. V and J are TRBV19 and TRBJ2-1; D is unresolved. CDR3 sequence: CASSMSGNQNEQFF. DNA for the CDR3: TGTGCCAGTAGCATGAGTGGGAATCAGAATGAGCAGTTCTTC.